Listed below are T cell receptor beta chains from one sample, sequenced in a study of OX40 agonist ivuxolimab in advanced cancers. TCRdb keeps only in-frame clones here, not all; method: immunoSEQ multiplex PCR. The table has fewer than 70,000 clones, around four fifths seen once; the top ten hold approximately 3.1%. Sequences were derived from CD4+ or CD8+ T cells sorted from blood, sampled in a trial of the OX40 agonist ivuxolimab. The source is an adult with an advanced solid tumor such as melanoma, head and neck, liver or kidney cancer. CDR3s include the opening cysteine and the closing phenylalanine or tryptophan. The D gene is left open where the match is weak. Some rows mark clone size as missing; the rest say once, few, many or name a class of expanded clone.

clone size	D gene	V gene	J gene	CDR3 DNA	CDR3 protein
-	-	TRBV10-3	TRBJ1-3	TGTGCCATCAGGCGGGCCGGACAGCGGTCTGGAAACACCATATATTTT	CAIRRAGQRSGNTIYF
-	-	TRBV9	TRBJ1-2	TGTGCCAGCAGCGTAGCAGGGGATGGCTATGGCTACACCTTC	CASSVAGDGYGYTF
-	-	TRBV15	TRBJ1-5	TGTGCCACCAGCTGGGGGGTGAATCAGCCCCAGCATTTT	CATSWGVNQPQHF
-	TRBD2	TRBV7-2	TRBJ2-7	TGTGCCAGCAGCCCCCGCGGGACTAGCGTCCACGAGCAGTACTTC	CASSPRGTSVHEQYF
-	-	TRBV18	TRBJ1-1	TGTGCCAGCTCACCACGCTCAAACACTGAAGCTTTCTTT	CASSPRSNTEAFF
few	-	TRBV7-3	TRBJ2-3	TGTGCCAGCAGCTTAAACCCCGCCACCACAGATACGCAGTATTTT	CASSLNPATTDTQYF
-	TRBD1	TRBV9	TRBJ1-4	TGTGCCAGCAATTTACAGGGGGCGTCGGGAGAAAAACTGTTTTTT	CASNLQGASGEKLFF
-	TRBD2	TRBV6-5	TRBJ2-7	TGTGCCAGCCAGGGAGGGCCCTACGAGCAGTACTTC	CASQGGPYEQYF
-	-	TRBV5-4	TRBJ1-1	TGTGCCAGCAGCCAAAAGAAGACAGGCAGGACTGAGGCTTTCTTT	CASSQKKTGRTEAFF
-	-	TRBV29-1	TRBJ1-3	TGCAGCGTTGGTGGGGGGCTCGGAAACACCATATATTTT	CSVGGGLGNTIYF
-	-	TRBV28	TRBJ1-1	TGTGCCAGCAGAACACTGACCCCGAACACTGAAGCTTTCTTT	CASRTLTPNTEAFF
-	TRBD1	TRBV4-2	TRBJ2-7	TGTGCCAGCAGCCATCTTTCCGGGACAGCCGTCTACGAGCAGTACTTC	CASSHLSGTAVYEQYF
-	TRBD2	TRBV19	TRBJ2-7	TGTGCCAGTAGGGCGGGGGGTTCCTACGAGCAGTACTTC	CASRAGGSYEQYF
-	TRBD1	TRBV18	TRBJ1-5	TGTGCCAGCTCATCCGTTGCCGGGACAGCCTATAGCAATCAGCCCCAGCATTTT	CASSSVAGTAYSNQPQHF
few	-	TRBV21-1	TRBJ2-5	TGTGCCAGCAGCCAGAGAGTTGCCGGAGAGACCCAGTACTTC	CASSQRVAGETQYF
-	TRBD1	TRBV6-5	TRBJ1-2	TGTGCCAGCAGTTCCCGACAGGGCTCTGGCTACACCTTC	CASSSRQGSGYTF
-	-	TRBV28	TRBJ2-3	TGTGCCAGCAGTTCCAATCCGGGGCCCTGGGGGACAGATACGCAGTATTTT	CASSSNPGPWGTDTQYF
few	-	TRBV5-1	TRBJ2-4	TGCGCCAGCAGCTTTCGTGGGCGAGAGGGATTTCAGTACTTC	CASSFRGREGFQYF
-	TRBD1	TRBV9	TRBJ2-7	TGTGCCAGCAGCGTAGGTCAGCTTGGAGGGACAGGGGACTACGAGCAGTACTTC	CASSVGQLGGTGDYEQYF
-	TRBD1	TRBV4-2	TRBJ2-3	TGTGCCAGCAGCCAACACGGTACAGGGGCAGATACGCAGTATTTT	CASSQHGTGADTQYF
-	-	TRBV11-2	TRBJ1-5	TGTGCCAGCAGCTTAGTATGGGATCAGCCCCAGCATTTT	CASSLVWDQPQHF
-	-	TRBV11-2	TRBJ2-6	TGTGCCAGCAGCTTAGGGAGGGGGCCCTCTGGGGCCAACGTCCTGACTTTC	CASSLGRGPSGANVLTF
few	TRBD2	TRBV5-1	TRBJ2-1	TGCGCCAGCAGCTTGGACGGGGGGGACAATGAGCAGTTCTTC	CASSLDGGDNEQFF
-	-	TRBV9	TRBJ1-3	TGTGCCAGCAGCGTAGGGGAACGGCTCATGGACACCATATATTTT	CASSVGERLMDTIYF
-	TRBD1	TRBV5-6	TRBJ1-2	TGTGCCAGCAGCCATACAGGGACAGGGGGTTACGTTCGGGGCTACACCTTC	CASSHTGTGGYVRGYTF
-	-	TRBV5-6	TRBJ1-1	TGTGCCAGCAGCGAACAGGACACTGAAGCTTTCTTT	CASSEQDTEAFF
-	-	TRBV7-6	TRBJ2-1	TGTGCCAGCAGCTTATGGTCAGACAATGAGCAGTTCTTC	CASSLWSDNEQFF
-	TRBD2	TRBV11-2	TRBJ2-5	TGTGCCAGCAGCGCCCTACTAGCGAACCAAGAGACCCAGTACTTC	CASSALLANQETQYF
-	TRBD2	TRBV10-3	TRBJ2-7	TGTGCCATCAGTGAGGGGTCGGCTAGCGGGGAATTGAAGCAGTACTTC	CAISEGSASGELKQYF
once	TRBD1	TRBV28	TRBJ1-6	TGTGCCAGCAGTCCGGAGCCGGGACAGGGTATTCGGGCCCTCCACTTT	CASSPEPGQGIRALHF
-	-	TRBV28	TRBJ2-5	TGTGCCAGCAGTTTACTGCCCGGGTGGGAGACCCAGTACTTC	CASSLLPGWETQYF
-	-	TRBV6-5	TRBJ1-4	TGTGCCAGCAGTTACGAGGCGGTTGGGACAGAAAAACTGTTTTTT	CASSYEAVGTEKLFF
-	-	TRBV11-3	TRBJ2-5	TGTGCCAGCAGCTTTGGGGGCGAAGAGACCCAGTACTTC	CASSFGGEETQYF
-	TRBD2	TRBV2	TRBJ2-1	TGTGCCAGCACCGTGGGACTAGCGGGGGGAGAGCAGTTCTTC	CASTVGLAGGEQFF
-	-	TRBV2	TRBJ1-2	TGTGCCAGCATCGAAAGGTACAGATCTTCCTATGGCTACACCTTC	CASIERYRSSYGYTF